This TCR beta chain was recorded in a study of cytomegalovirus exposure and HLA in healthy donors. Amplification used 60 Vbeta primers and 13 Jbeta primers. Only in-frame clones appear in the TCRdb table, and some are missing; sequencing was by immunoSEQ multiplex PCR. The sample has about 78,000 clones, 55% to 85% seen once. At the time of sampling, donors were nominally healthy, though unrecorded immune exposures were likely. Concerning this clone: The antigen is not known.

Per the germline V gene, CDR1 is MGHRA and CDR2 is YSYEKL. The V and J ends lost 4 bases and 6 bases respectively, with 13 bases between them. CDR3 length: 14 residues. Study observations and caveats: It was approximately 150 TCR beta chains that were listed as cytomegalovirus-associated. Reports described diagnosis of cytomegalovirus status by the classifier as highly specific and sensitive.

The gene calls are TRBV4-1 and TRBJ2-1; D possibly corresponds to TRBD1 (5 bases). The clonotype comes from a woman aged 40 to 55 in good health and CMV-seropositive. The sequencing input was PBMCs. CDR3 coding DNA: TGCGCCAGCAGCCCAAACGGACACGTCAATGAGCAGTTCTTC. It specifies CASSPNGHVNEQFF.